This T cell receptor (beta chain) emerged from a study of blood T cell repertoires in COVID-19. At the level of the study: Sites in the United States, Italy and Spain provided acute and convalescent COVID-19 samples. Nucleic acid was either cDNA or gDNA, and it came from T cells, B-cell-depleted T cells, or PBMCs.

Produced via immunoSEQ multiplex PCR; TCRdb's table is partial and in-frame only. The sample has around 150,000 clones, roughly 82% seen once. V lost 5 bases to trimming and J lost 0 bases; unmatched junction nucleotides: 9. Germline V gives CDR1 MNHNY, CDR2 SVGAGI (reference sequence). This CDR3 is built from 17 residues. This clonotype originated in an older man with acute or convalescent COVID-19. Sequencing was performed on peripheral blood. This chain uses TRBV6-6 with TRBJ2-2; 7 positions match TRBD1. The CDR3 DNA is TGTGCCAGCAGTCCCGGGACAGTCCCCTCGAACACCGGGGAGCTGTTTTTT. It yields the protein CASSPGTVPSNTGELFF.